Listed here are 21 T cell receptor beta chains from one sample, sequenced in a study of shared clonotypes between healthy human individuals. Assay used: immunoSEQ multiplex PCR; TCRdb lists only in-frame clones, some missing. In the table there are fewer than 400,000 clones, about 74% of which are singletons. The sequenced material came from memory CD4+ T cells sorted from blood. Stated subset: CD45RA-negative fraction. The receptors originated from a man aged 30-40 years in good health.

The chain uses TRBV20-1 and TRBJ2-5, with no clear D. Per the germline V gene, CDR1 is DFQATT and CDR2 is SNEGSKA (reference sequence). The germline V and J ends were trimmed by 6 bases and 10 bases, with 12 bases remaining between them. The CDR3 has 10 amino acids. The CDR3 loop is CSADPHIQYF. The DNA for the CDR3 is TGCAGTGCCGACCCCCATATCCAGTACTTC.

The chain couples TRBV6-5 to TRBJ2-7; 9 nucleotides line up with TRBD1. V shed 7 bases, J shed 6 bases, and the junction held 7 bases outside the gene matches. Germline-derived CDR1 and CDR2 are MNHEY and SVGAGI. The CDR3 totals 13 residues. CDR3 DNA sequence: TGTGCCAGCACGGCAGGGACAGGGTCCGAGCAGTACTTC. Residues: CASTAGTGSEQYF.

The genes are TRBV28 and TRBJ2-5; no clear D. There are 13 residues in the CDR3. From germline, CDR1 is MDHEN and CDR2 SYDVKM. Trimming removed 6 bases at V and 4 bases at J, with 12 bases between. CDR3 sequence (DNA): TGTGCCAGCAGCCAAGGAGATTCAGAGACCCAGTACTTC. It yields the protein CASSQGDSETQYF.

This clone was seen repeatedly, ten times or more. The V call is TRBV6-5, the J call TRBJ1-3; D remains unclear. From germline, CDR1 is MNHEY and CDR2 SVGAGI. This CDR3 comprises 13 residues. V lost 8 bases to trimming and J lost 2 bases, with 10 bases between them. CDR3 sequence (DNA): TGTGCCAGCTGCGCGAACGCTGGAAACACCATATATTTT. Encoded protein: CASCANAGNTIYF.

The rearrangement joins TRBV9 to TRBJ2-7, with 9 bases aligning to TRBD2. The CDR3 extends over 17 amino acids. CDR1 and CDR2 from the germline V gene are SGDLS and YYNGEE. V lost 3 bases, J lost 7 bases, and 17 bases stayed unmatched. CDR3 loop: CASSAGALAGSLREQYF. CDR3 nucleotides: TGTGCCAGCAGCGCAGGGGCCCTAGCGGGATCCCTTAGGGAGCAGTACTTC.

The genes are TRBV18 and TRBJ2-5; TRBD2 aligns across 8 bases. Trimming at V came to 2 bases and at J to 4 bases, leaving 15 bases not matched to a gene. Germline-derived CDR1 and CDR2 are KGHSH and LQKENI. The CDR3 sequence is 18 residues long. This CDR3 is CASSPIGLREGRPETQYF. The CDR3 DNA reads TGTGCCAGCTCACCAATTGGCCTCCGGGAGGGCCGGCCAGAGACCCAGTACTTC.

This clone was seen a handful of times. The chain carries TRBV5-1 and TRBJ2-7; perhaps D is TRBD1 or TRBD2 (5 bases each). Germline CDR1 reads SGHRS; CDR2 reads YFSETQ. This CDR3 comprises 16 residues. Trimming pared 4 bases from V and 6 bases from J, leaving 23 bases between. The CDR3 here is CASSPSPGTLPFEQYF. The CDR3 DNA follows: TGCGCCAGCAGCCCCTCTCCCGGGACCCTACCCTTCGAGCAGTACTTC.

This clone was observed once. This rearrangement joins TRBV7-9 to TRBJ2-5; D not certain. Germline CDR1 SEHNR, CDR2 FQNEAQ (reference sequence). V lost 6 bases to trimming and J lost 5 bases, with 19 bases between them. The CDR3 contains 15 residues. The CDR3 DNA reads as TGTGCCAGCAGGTTACCTCCCAGGCTTGGGGAGACCCAGTACTTC. Amino acid sequence: CASRLPPRLGETQYF. Using reference TRBV7-9 and TRBJ2-5 for the parts outside the CDR3, the full variable domain is DTGVSQNPRHKITKRGQNVTFRCDPISEHNRLYWYRQTLGQGPEFLTYFQNEAQLEKSRLLSDRFSAERPKGSFSTLEIQRTEQGDSAMYLCASRLPPRLGETQYFGPGTRLLVL.

The CDR3 sequence is CASRGGQDEQFF. The CDR3 nucleotides are TGTGCCAGCAGGGGGGGTCAGGATGAGCAGTTCTTC. The V and J genes are TRBV2 and TRBJ2-1; D is possibly TRBD2 (6 bases). CDR3 length equals 12 residues. Per germline, CDR1 SNHLY and CDR2 FYNNEI. Trimming shortened V by 6 bases and J by 8 bases, and 11 bases separated the two germline ends.

The chain employs TRBV10-3 and TRBJ2-1; 9 bases map to TRBD1. CDR1 is ENHRY and CDR2 is SYGVKD in the germline V gene. Germline trimming cut 6 bases from V and 6 bases from J; bases unmatched to any gene: 9. This CDR3 comprises 15 residues. CDR3 sequence: CAISPGTGPLNEQFF. CDR3 DNA sequence: TGTGCCATCAGCCCCGGGACAGGGCCCCTCAATGAGCAGTTCTTC.

This chain links TRBV2 with TRBJ2-7, with D hard to call. CDR1 is SNHLY, CDR2 FYNNEI, per germline. The CDR3 runs 12 residues. Between the trimmed V and J ends, which lost 5 bases and 2 bases, there was a span of 7 bases. DNA for the CDR3: TGTGCCAGCAGTATAGGAGCCTACGAGCAGTACTTC. It specifies CASSIGAYEQYF.

This rearrangement joins TRBV28 to TRBJ1-2; D gene unclear. V was trimmed by 2 bases and J by 4 bases, leaving 8 bases between them. The CDR3 consists of 13 residues. CDR1 and CDR2 from the germline V gene are MDHEN and SYDVKM. In nucleotides, the CDR3 is TGTGCCAGCAGTTTAAAGGTCAGCTATGGCTACACCTTC. It yields the protein CASSLKVSYGYTF.

This clone showed up just a few times. The V call is TRBV9, the J call TRBJ2-3; D might be TRBD1 (5 bases). The germline V gene encodes CDR1 SGDLS and CDR2 YYNGEE. V was shortened by 7 bases and J by 5 bases, with 8 bases between the two germline ends. The CDR3 is 11 residues long. The CDR3 region has the DNA TGTGCCAGCTCTAGGGGAGATACGCAGTATTTT. This codes for CASSRGDTQYF. The full variable domain, with the rest looked up from reference TRBV9 and TRBJ2-3, is DSGVTQTPKHLITATGQRVTLRCSPRSGDLSVYWYQQSLDQGLQFLIQYYNGEERAKGNILERFSAQQFPDLHSELNLSSLELGDSALYFCASSRGDTQYFGPGTRLTVL.

Comment on this clone: This sample also contains other DNA sequences that code for the same CDR3. The chain is built from TRBV2 and TRBJ2-5, with unresolved D. The CDR3 is 12 residues long. CDR1 SNHLY and CDR2 FYNNEI come from the germline V gene. V was pared by 3 bases and J by 2 bases, with 4 bases between. CDR3 region: CASSDSQETQYF. DNA of the CDR3: TGTGCCAGCAGTGATTCTCAAGAGACCCAGTACTTC.

The chain joins TRBV6-5 to TRBJ2-1; D is possibly TRBD2 (6 bases). Germline CDR1 MNHEY, CDR2 SVGAGI. Trimming stripped 3 bases from V and 4 bases from J, with 13 bases between. The CDR3 totals 15 residues. The CDR3 reads CASSYRLAAYNEQFF. Written as DNA, the CDR3 is TGTGCCAGCAGTTATAGGTTAGCGGCTTACAATGAGCAGTTCTTC.

V gene TRBV11-1 combines with J gene TRBJ2-1; 10 nucleotides align to TRBD1. This CDR3 region has 15 residues. In germline, CDR1 is SGHAT, CDR2 FQDESV (reference sequence). Losses at the gene ends were 1 base for V and 8 bases for J; bases not matched to a gene: 5. DNA of the CDR3: TGTGCCAGCAGCTTAGTCTGGGGACAGGGGTATGAGCAGTTCTTC. Translated, it gives CASSLVWGQGYEQFF.

The chain recombines TRBV2 with TRBJ2-3; no firm D call. Trimming took 10 bases from V and 4 from J, leaving 9 bases between them. CDR3 size: 11 residues. CDR1 and CDR2 from the germline V gene are SNHLY and FYNNEI. This chain's CDR3 is CAILRPDTQYF. The CDR3 bases are TGTGCCATTCTCAGGCCAGATACGCAGTATTTT.

This clone was detected a few times. The chain couples TRBV9 to TRBJ1-1; D is undetermined. CDR1 is SGDLS, CDR2 YYNGEE, per germline. The CDR3 contains 14 residues. The V gene lost 0 bases and the J gene lost 0 bases, with 6 bases spanning the gap. This CDR3 is CASSVAAMNTEAFF. In nucleotides, the CDR3 is TGTGCCAGCAGCGTAGCGGCCATGAACACTGAAGCTTTCTTT.

In its sample, this clone was seen many times. The CDR3 region has the DNA TGTGCCAGCAGTGAATTGGGACAGGACACCAACGTCCTGACTTTC. Translation: CASSELGQDTNVLTF. The V and J genes are TRBV25-1 and TRBJ2-6, with TRBD1 matching 8 bases. The CDR3 is made up of 15 amino acids. The V gene's germline CDR1 is MGHDK and CDR2 SYGVNS. The J segment lost 8 bases and the V segment lost 1 base, leaving 4 bases of the junction unmatched.

This clone occurred once. The chain links TRBV28 to TRBJ1-5; D not resolved. Trimming took off 0 bases at V and 9 bases at J, with 6 bases between the two ends. This CDR3 is 12 amino acids long. Per the germline V gene, CDR1 is MDHEN and CDR2 is SYDVKM. The CDR3 nucleotides read TGTGCCAGCAGTTTATGGGTGCCGCCCCAGCATTTT. The encoded protein is CASSLWVPPQHF.

CDR3 sequence (DNA): TGCAGCGGGACCGAGCGCGGGGAGCTGTTTTTT. It specifies CSGTERGELFF. The chain couples TRBV29-1 to TRBJ2-2; unclear D gene. The V gene's germline CDR1 is SQVTM and CDR2 ANQGSEA. V lost 7 bases, J lost 7 bases, and 10 bases lay in between. The CDR3 length is 11 residues.